These 22 T cell receptor beta chains came from one sample sequenced in a study of blood T cell repertoires in COVID-19. Method: immunoSEQ multiplex PCR; TCRdb's copy keeps in-frame clones and lacks some. The top ten clones hold 1.9% of a sample with 250,000 to 300,000 clones, 75% to 90% of them seen once. Input material: PBMCs or T cells enriched from blood (not recorded which). The source of these receptors is a woman in her forties or fifties who had recovered from COVID-19.

In its sample, this clone was seen a few times. V usage is TRBV5-1 and J usage is TRBJ2-5; 9 bases match TRBD2. With 2 bases clipped from V and 5 bases from J, the junction kept 10 bases outside the gene matches. The CDR3 loop spans 16 amino acids. Germline V lookup: CDR1 SGHRS, CDR2 YFSETQ. DNA of the CDR3: TGCGCCAGCAGCTTCCTGACTAGCGGAGGCGGGGAGACCCAGTACTTC. This codes for CASSFLTSGGGETQYF.

The chain joins TRBV28 to TRBJ1-1; D is unresolved. Germline assignment: CDR1 MDHEN and CDR2 SYDVKM. The CDR3 is 13 amino acids. Trimming left V 1 base short and J 8 bases short, with 11 bases between. CDR3 protein: CASSLSTGSEAFF. The CDR3 region has the DNA TGTGCCAGCAGTTTATCGACGGGTTCCGAAGCTTTCTTT.

V is TRBV7-2 and J is TRBJ1-1; D may be TRBD1 (5 bases). The CDR3 consists of 14 residues. Germline V gene lookup returns CDR1 SGHTA and CDR2 FQGNSA. V was clipped by 5 bases and J by 3 bases, with 13 bases between them. The CDR3 loop reads CASSLLGRDTEAFF. The CDR3 coding sequence is TGTGCCAGCAGCCTCCTGGGGCGCGACACTGAAGCTTTCTTT.

V is TRBV5-1 and J is TRBJ2-1, with 11 bases that match TRBD2. CDR1 SGHRS and CDR2 YFSETQ come from the germline V gene. This CDR3 region has 16 residues. V trimming: 4 bases; J trimming: 7 bases; junction bases outside the gene matches: 10. This chain's CDR3 is CASSPPLAGDVNEQFF. CDR3 sequence (DNA): TGCGCCAGCAGCCCTCCACTAGCGGGAGACGTAAATGAGCAGTTCTTC.

With regard to this clone: This CDR3 is missing its conserved last phenylalanine or tryptophan, likely due to a read error. The limits of the CDR3 on the DNA are not certain, so only TCRdb's listed CDR3 is given. This sequence joins TRBV14 and TRBJ2-7; whether TRBD2, the table's D call, matches the DNA was not checked. Both ends counted, the CDR3 spans 8 residues. CDR1 and CDR2 from the germline V gene are SGHDN and FVKESK. This chain's CDR3 is CASSQVYI.

V is TRBV28 and J is TRBJ2-6, with D possibly being TRBD1 (5 bases). Per germline, CDR1 MDHEN and CDR2 SYDVKM. The germline V and J ends were trimmed by 5 bases and 0 bases, with 17 bases remaining between them. This CDR3 comprises 18 residues. CDR3 coding DNA: TGTGCCAGCAGTCCCCTGACGACAGTAAACTCTGGGGCCAACGTCCTGACTTTC. Its protein is CASSPLTTVNSGANVLTF.

This clone was picked up a small number of times. V is TRBV19 and J is TRBJ1-2; 7 bases fit TRBD1. V lost 3 bases to trimming and J lost 6 bases; unmatched junction nucleotides: 10. Germline V CDR1 and CDR2: LNHDA, SQIVND (reference sequence). CDR3 size: 15 residues. In DNA, the CDR3 is TGTGCCAGTAGTATCCAGGGGCGAGGGGGCCATGGCTACACCTTC. This gives the protein CASSIQGRGGHGYTF.

The chain uses TRBV3-1 (or the pseudogene TRBV3-2) and TRBJ2-7, with 10 bases lining up with TRBD2. Per germline, CDR1 LGHDT and CDR2 YNNKEL (reference sequence). Germline trimming cut 0 bases from V and 7 bases from J; bases unmatched to any gene: 12. The CDR3 spans 17 residues. The CDR3 DNA reads TGTGCCAGCAGCCAAGATCGGACTAGCGGCCGATCGGGAGAGCAGTACTTC. Translated, it gives CASSQDRTSGRSGEQYF.

The V and J genes are TRBV28 and TRBJ1-5; 8 nucleotides line up with TRBD1. Germline V CDR1 and CDR2: MDHEN, SYDVKM. Unmatched junction bases numbered 7, after V lost 3 bases and J lost 6 bases. This CDR3 comprises 15 residues. Here the CDR3 DNA reads TGTGCCAGCAGTTTCCTGGACAGGGAGGGTCAGCCCCAGCATTTT. Residues: CASSFLDREGQPQHF.

V usage is TRBV4-1 and J usage is TRBJ2-1; tentatively, D is TRBD2 (6 bases). Germline-derived CDR1 and CDR2 are MGHRA and YSYEKL. The CDR3 has 15 residues. Trimming stripped 6 bases from V and 10 bases from J, with 22 bases between. This CDR3 is CASRLDQTSSTEQFF. DNA for the CDR3: TGCGCCAGCAGGCTAGATCAGACTAGTTCTACGGAGCAGTTCTTC.

This clone was counted once. The sample contains more than one DNA sequence encoding this CDR3. V and J are TRBV3-1 (or the pseudogene TRBV3-2) and TRBJ2-7; D possibly corresponds to TRBD2 (5 bases). The germline V gene encodes CDR1 LGHDT and CDR2 YNNKEL (reference sequence). The CDR3 extends over 13 amino acids. Trimming took off 2 bases at V and 1 base at J, with 6 bases between the two ends. The CDR3 loop reads CASSQRGSYEQYF. The CDR3 region has the DNA TGTGCCAGCAGCCAACGGGGTTCCTACGAGCAGTACTTC.

This clone was observed a single time. The chain combines TRBV3-1 (or the pseudogene TRBV3-2) with TRBJ1-5, with D possibly TRBD1 on 6 matching bases. V was clipped by 2 bases and J by 7 bases, with 15 bases between them. The CDR3 length is 15 residues. CDR1 is LGHDT and CDR2 is YNNKEL in the germline V gene (reference sequence). DNA of the CDR3: TGTGCCAGCAGCCAAAGGGGGGGGCTCGGCCAGCCCCAGCATTTT. It encodes CASSQRGGLGQPQHF.

V is TRBV7-8 and J is TRBJ2-1; a weak D match, TRBD2 (5 bases). Trimming removed 5 bases from V and 0 bases from J, with 17 bases in between. CDR3 length equals 17 residues. Germline V gene data show CDR1 as SGHVS and CDR2 as FQNEAQ. The CDR3 spells CASSNGDLAISYNEQFF. CDR3 sequence (DNA): TGTGCCAGCAGCAACGGGGATCTCGCTATCTCCTACAATGAGCAGTTCTTC. Drawing the rest from reference TRBV7-8 and TRBJ2-1, the complete variable domain is GAGVSQSPRYKVAKRGQDVALRCDPISGHVSLFWYQQALGQGPEFLTYFQNEAQLDKSGLPSDRFFAERPEGSVSTLKIQRTQQEDSAVYLCASSNGDLAISYNEQFFGPGTRLTVL.

The genes are TRBV5-1 and TRBJ2-7; 13 nucleotides match TRBD2. This CDR3 has 14 amino acids. In germline, CDR1 is SGHRS, CDR2 YFSETQ. The ends lost 4 bases at V and 3 bases at J; junction bases unmatched: 1. The CDR3 DNA reads as TGCGCCAGCAGCCGGACTAGCGGGAGCTACGAGCAGTACTTC. As protein: CASSRTSGSYEQYF.

The gene calls are TRBV3-1 (or the pseudogene TRBV3-2) and TRBJ1-4, with TRBD1 matching over 9 bases. This CDR3 has 14 residues. The V gene's germline CDR1 is LGHDT and CDR2 YNNKEL (reference sequence). Trimming removed 6 bases from V and 8 bases from J; junction bases left unmatched: 7. The CDR3 loop is CASRQQGAGEKLFF. CDR3 nucleotide sequence: TGTGCCAGCAGGCAACAGGGGGCAGGAGAAAAACTGTTTTTT.

The V call is TRBV5-1, the J call TRBJ2-2, with 7 bases fitting TRBD2. V lost 4 bases to trimming and J lost 0 bases; unmatched junction nucleotides: 3. Germline V lookup: CDR1 SGHRS, CDR2 YFSETQ. The CDR3 is made up of 15 amino acids. The CDR3 protein is CASSRTRANTGELFF. The CDR3 DNA follows: TGCGCCAGCAGCCGGACTAGGGCGAACACCGGGGAGCTGTTTTTT.

This chain connects TRBV2 to TRBJ2-7; tentative D call: TRBD2 (5 bases). Germline loops: CDR1 SNHLY, CDR2 FYNNEI. The CDR3 loop spans 14 amino acids. V was cut by 3 bases and J by 6 bases, with 15 bases left in between. In DNA, the CDR3 is TGTGCCAGCAGTGATCTCCGTCAGGCGGGCGAGCAGTACTTC. It translates to CASSDLRQAGEQYF. The full variable domain, in which reference TRBV2 and TRBJ2-7 provide the parts outside the CDR3, is EPEVTQTPSHQVTQMGQEVILRCVPISNHLYFYWYRQILGQKVEFLVSFYNNEISEKSEIFDDQFSVERPDGSNFTLKIRSTKLEDSAMYFCASSDLRQAGEQYFGPGTRLTVT.

V gene TRBV9 combines with J gene TRBJ2-1; 12 nucleotides match TRBD2. The CDR3 spans 17 residues. Germline trimming cut 4 bases from V and 6 bases from J; bases unmatched to any gene: 11. Per the germline V gene, CDR1 is SGDLS and CDR2 is YYNGEE. The CDR3 sequence is CASSTYETSGRFNEQFF. CDR3 nucleotide sequence: TGTGCCAGCAGCACCTATGAGACTAGCGGGAGATTCAATGAGCAGTTCTTC.

This clone has just a few counts. This chain connects TRBV7-9 to TRBJ2-2, with 7 bases aligning to TRBD1. V was pared by 5 bases and J by 2 bases, with 14 bases of the junction left unmatched. CDR1 is SEHNR, CDR2 FQNEAQ, per germline (reference sequence). This CDR3 is built from 18 residues. CDR3 sequence (DNA): TGTGCCAGCAGCCGTAACCTTCAACAGGGGCCCAACACCGGGGAGCTGTTTTTT. Its protein is CASSRNLQQGPNTGELFF.

This chain uses TRBV5-1 with TRBJ2-1; 11 bases fit TRBD2. V lost 3 bases and J lost 12; bases outside the gene matches: 8. There are 14 residues in the CDR3. Per the germline V gene, CDR1 is SGHRS and CDR2 is YFSETQ. The chain's CDR3 is CASSSTETSGRQFF. CDR3 in DNA: TGCGCCAGCAGCTCGACCGAAACTAGCGGGAGGCAGTTCTTC.

For the CDR3, the DNA is TGTGCCAGTAAGGAGGGGAGTCTCGACACTGAAGCTTTCTTT. Translated, it gives CASKEGSLDTEAFF. The genes are TRBV19 and TRBJ1-1; D might be TRBD1 (5 bases). Germline V lookup: CDR1 LNHDA, CDR2 SQIVND (reference sequence). V lost 7 bases and J 3 bases, leaving 15 bases between the germline ends. This CDR3 region has 14 residues.

This chain joins TRBV14 and TRBJ2-6; D might be TRBD1 (6 bases). The CDR3 runs 19 residues. Germline CDR1 SGHDN, CDR2 FVKESK. V was cut by 3 bases and J by 0 bases, with 18 bases left in between. CDR3 DNA: TGTGCCAGCAGCCATTATCGCTCCAGGGGTAACTCTGGGGCCAACGTCCTGACTTTC. Its translation is CASSHYRSRGNSGANVLTF.